This T cell receptor beta chain was identified during a study of blood T cells in healthy people across ages. The study's findings and limits: Observed TCR beta diversity per million T cells went down as age went up. This fall followed a roughly linear course with age. Long-lived donors carried more naive CD4+ cells and greater diversity than aged donors. Investigators viewed diversity estimates from one million T cells as underestimates, the study reported.

A second PCR of 7 to 11 cycles used a sample-barcoded 5' primer and a J-beta primer mix. The study obtained at least 2.5 million CDR3-containing paired-end reads from every sample. TCRdb reprocessed the 5' RACE reads with MiXCR, giving one entry per CDR3 protein. The sample yields around 750,000 distinct CDR3 sequences, roughly 53% seen once. The germline V and J ends were trimmed by 2 bases and 3 bases, with 10 bases remaining between them. The CDR3 is 14 residues long. For this clonotype: Its antigen is unknown.

This chain connects TRBV12-3 or TRBV12-4 to TRBJ1-2; D might be TRBD1 (5 bases). This TCR derives from a man of 80 years or more in good health. The sequenced material came from blood. CDR3: CASSLQGGDYGYTF. DNA for the CDR3: TGTGCCAGCAGTTTACAGGGCGGCGACTATGGCTACACCTTC.